The entry that follows covers one T cell receptor (beta chain) sequence. Its antigen is not identified. This entry is derived from a study of cytomegalovirus exposure and HLA in healthy donors. Regarding the study as a whole: The authors judged a highly shared variant cluster likely a sequencing artifact.

This CDR3 is 17 amino acids long. The germline V gene has CDR1 MNHEY and CDR2 SMNVEV (reference sequence). Trimming at V came to 4 bases and at J to 5 bases, leaving 14 bases not matched to a gene. In the PCR, 60 Vbeta and 13 Jbeta primers were used. This table comes from immunoSEQ multiplex PCR, and its TCRdb copy is limited to in-frame clones, with some not included. The data show about 160,000 clones, with approximately 80% seen just once and roughly 7.6% held by the top ten. This receptor was identified in a woman between 25 and 40 years old in good health and CMV-seropositive. The gene calls are TRBV27 and TRBJ2-5, with TRBD2 identical over 9 bases. The specimen was PBMCs. Here the CDR3 reads CASSSHYGRGGSETQYF. The CDR3 region has the DNA TGTGCCAGCAGTTCGCACTACGGGCGGGGGGGCTCGGAGACCCAGTACTTC.